This is a list of T cell receptor beta chains from one sample in a study of long-term antiretroviral therapy in people with HIV. Only in-frame clones appear in the TCRdb table, and some are missing; sequencing was by immunoSEQ multiplex PCR. The sample has fewer than 20,000 clones; approximately 82% are singletons. The sample was unsorted PBMCs, taken 0.3 years before starting antiretroviral therapy. The receptors stem from a man over 45 with HIV. CDR3s include the opening cysteine and the closing phenylalanine or tryptophan. Fields, in order: clone size, J gene, V gene, CDR3 protein. Only some rows state a clone size, as once, few, many or a class for expanded clones.

clone size: NA
J gene: TRBJ2-5
V gene: TRBV4-1
CDR3 protein: CASSTGGGSPKRETQYF

clone size: NA
J gene: TRBJ2-7
V gene: TRBV18
CDR3 protein: CASSLSGGYEQYF

clone size: NA
J gene: TRBJ1-1
V gene: TRBV5-8
CDR3 protein: CASSLLPPPGAEAFF

clone size: NA
J gene: TRBJ2-7
V gene: TRBV14
CDR3 protein: CACSRGTGPQEQYF

clone size: NA
J gene: TRBJ2-7
V gene: TRBV28
CDR3 protein: CASSLNFRDSGMAGEQYF

clone size: NA
J gene: TRBJ2-7
V gene: TRBV28
CDR3 protein: CASTLGGAEGHRIYEQYF

clone size: few
J gene: TRBJ1-6
V gene: TRBV5-4
CDR3 protein: CASSLSAENSPLHF

clone size: NA
J gene: TRBJ2-3
V gene: TRBV4-3
CDR3 protein: CASSQDRPGGITDTQYF

clone size: NA
J gene: TRBJ2-1
V gene: TRBV7-2
CDR3 protein: CASRQGVNGYNEQFF

clone size: NA
J gene: TRBJ1-2
V gene: TRBV18
CDR3 protein: CASSPQGEPRGYTF

clone size: NA
J gene: TRBJ2-1
V gene: TRBV4-3
CDR3 protein: CASSRGTSGDNEQFF

clone size: NA
J gene: TRBJ2-4
V gene: TRBV5-6
CDR3 protein: CASSSRAADIQYF

clone size: few
J gene: TRBJ1-6
V gene: TRBV4-3
CDR3 protein: CASSQDHGGRSGSPLHF

clone size: few
J gene: TRBJ1-2
V gene: TRBV10-2
CDR3 protein: CASSESSEVDGYTF

clone size: NA
J gene: TRBJ2-2
V gene: TRBV5-6
CDR3 protein: CASSPPNGELFF

clone size: NA
J gene: TRBJ1-2
V gene: TRBV5-4
CDR3 protein: CASSRSGQPYGYTF

clone size: NA
J gene: TRBJ1-1
V gene: TRBV7-3
CDR3 protein: CASSLGQGDEAFF

clone size: NA
J gene: TRBJ1-1
V gene: TRBV29-1
CDR3 protein: CSVGTGPNTEAFF

clone size: NA
J gene: TRBJ2-7
V gene: TRBV19
CDR3 protein: CASSIDLAGPYEQYF

clone size: NA
J gene: TRBJ1-4
V gene: TRBV6-1
CDR3 protein: CASSEGQGSEKLFF